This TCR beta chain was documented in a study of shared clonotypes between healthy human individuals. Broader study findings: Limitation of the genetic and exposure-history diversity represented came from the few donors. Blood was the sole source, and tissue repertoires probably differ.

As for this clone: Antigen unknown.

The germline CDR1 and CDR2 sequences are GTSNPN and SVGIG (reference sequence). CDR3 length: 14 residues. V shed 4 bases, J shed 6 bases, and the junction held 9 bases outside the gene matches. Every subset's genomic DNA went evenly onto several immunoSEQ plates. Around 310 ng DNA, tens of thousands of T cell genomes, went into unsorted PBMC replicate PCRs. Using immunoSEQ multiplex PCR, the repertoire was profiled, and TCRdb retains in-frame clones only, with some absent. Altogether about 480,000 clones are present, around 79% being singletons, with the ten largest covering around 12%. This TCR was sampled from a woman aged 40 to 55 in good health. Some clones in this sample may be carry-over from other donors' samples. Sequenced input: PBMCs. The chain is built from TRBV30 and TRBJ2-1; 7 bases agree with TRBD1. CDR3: CAWTRQGRSNEQFF. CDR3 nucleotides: TGTGCCTGGACCCGACAGGGTCGGTCCAATGAGCAGTTCTTC.